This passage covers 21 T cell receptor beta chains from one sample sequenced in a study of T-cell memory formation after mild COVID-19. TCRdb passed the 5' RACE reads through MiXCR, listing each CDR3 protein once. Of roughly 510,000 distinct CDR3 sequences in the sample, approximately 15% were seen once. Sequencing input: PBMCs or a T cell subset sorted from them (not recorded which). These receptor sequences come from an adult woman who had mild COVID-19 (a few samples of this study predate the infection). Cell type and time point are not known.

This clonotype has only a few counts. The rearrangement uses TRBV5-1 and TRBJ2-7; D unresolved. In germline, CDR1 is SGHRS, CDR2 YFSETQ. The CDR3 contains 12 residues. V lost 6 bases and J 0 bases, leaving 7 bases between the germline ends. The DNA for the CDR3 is TGCGCCAGCAAGGACGTCTCCTACGAGCAGTACTTC. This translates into CASKDVSYEQYF.

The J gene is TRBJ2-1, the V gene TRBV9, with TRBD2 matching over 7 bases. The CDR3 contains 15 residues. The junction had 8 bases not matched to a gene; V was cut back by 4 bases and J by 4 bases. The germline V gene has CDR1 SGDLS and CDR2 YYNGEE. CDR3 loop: CASSLGGLNYNEQFF. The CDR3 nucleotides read TGTGCCAGCAGCTTGGGGGGACTAAATTACAATGAGCAGTTCTTC.

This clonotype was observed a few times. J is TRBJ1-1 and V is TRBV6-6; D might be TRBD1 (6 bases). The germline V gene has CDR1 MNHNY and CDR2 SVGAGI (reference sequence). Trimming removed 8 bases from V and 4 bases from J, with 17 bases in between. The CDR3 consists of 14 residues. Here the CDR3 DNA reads TGTGCCAGCGGTTCACAGGGATTGGTCACTGAAGCTTTCTTT. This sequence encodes CASGSQGLVTEAFF.

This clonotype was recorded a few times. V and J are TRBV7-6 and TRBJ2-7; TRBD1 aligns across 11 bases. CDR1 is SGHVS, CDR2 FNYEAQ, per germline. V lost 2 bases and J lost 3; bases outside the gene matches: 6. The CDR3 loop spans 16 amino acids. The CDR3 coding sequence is TGTGCCAGCAGCTTATTCGGGGGACAGGGGGACTACGAGCAGTACTTC. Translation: CASSLFGGQGDYEQYF.

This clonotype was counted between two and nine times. The CDR3 sequence is CASSLAGGANYEQYF. CDR3 bases: TGTGCCAGCAGCCTAGCGGGGGGGGCAAACTACGAGCAGTACTTC. The J gene is TRBJ2-7, the V gene TRBV12-3 or TRBV12-4; 12 bases match TRBD2. CDR3 size: 15 residues. J was trimmed by 3 bases and V by 6 bases; bases with no gene match: 6.

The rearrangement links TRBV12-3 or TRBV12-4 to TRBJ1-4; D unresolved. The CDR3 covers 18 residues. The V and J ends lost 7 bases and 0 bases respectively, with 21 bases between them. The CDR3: CASTDVRRSSSTNEKLFF. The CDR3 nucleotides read TGTGCCAGCACCGACGTCCGGAGGTCGTCTTCAACTAATGAAAAACTGTTTTTT.

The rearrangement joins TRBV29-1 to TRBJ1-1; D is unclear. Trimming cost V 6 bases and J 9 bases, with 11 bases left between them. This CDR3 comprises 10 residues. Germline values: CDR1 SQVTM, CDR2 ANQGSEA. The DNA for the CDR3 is TGCAGCGTCTCTAAGGATCAAGCTTTCTTT. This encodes CSVSKDQAFF. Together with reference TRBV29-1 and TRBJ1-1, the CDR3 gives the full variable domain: SAVISQKPSRDICQRGTSLTIQCQVDSQVTMMFWYRQQPGQSLTLIATANQGSEATYESGFVIDKFPISRPNLTFSTLTVSNMSPEDSSIYLCSVSKDQAFFGQGTRLTVV.

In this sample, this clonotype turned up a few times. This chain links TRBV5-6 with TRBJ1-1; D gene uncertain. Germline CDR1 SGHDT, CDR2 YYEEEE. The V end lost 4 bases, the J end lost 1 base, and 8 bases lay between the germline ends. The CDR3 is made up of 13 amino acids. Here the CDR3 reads CASSRAPNTEAFF. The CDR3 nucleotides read TGTGCCAGCAGCCGGGCCCCGAACACTGAAGCTTTCTTT.

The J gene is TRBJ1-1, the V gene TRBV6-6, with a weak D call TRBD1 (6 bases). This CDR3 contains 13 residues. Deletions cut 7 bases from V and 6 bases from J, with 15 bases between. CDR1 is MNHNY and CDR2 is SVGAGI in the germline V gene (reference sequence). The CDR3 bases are TGTGCCAGCACCCTAGTCAGGGGCGCTGAAGCTTTCTTT. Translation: CASTLVRGAEAFF.

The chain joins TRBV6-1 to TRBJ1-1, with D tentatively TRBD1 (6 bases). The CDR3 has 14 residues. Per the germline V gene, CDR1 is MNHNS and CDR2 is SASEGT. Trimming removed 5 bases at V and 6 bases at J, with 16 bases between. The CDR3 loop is CASSSRGWVAEAFF. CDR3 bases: TGTGCCAGCAGTTCCAGGGGCTGGGTGGCTGAAGCTTTCTTT.

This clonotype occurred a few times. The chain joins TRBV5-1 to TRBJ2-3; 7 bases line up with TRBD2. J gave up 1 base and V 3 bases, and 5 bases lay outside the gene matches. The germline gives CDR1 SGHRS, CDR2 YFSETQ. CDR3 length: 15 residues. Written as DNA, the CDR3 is TGCGCCAGCAGCTGGAGCGGGGACGGCACAGATACGCAGTATTTT. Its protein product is CASSWSGDGTDTQYF.

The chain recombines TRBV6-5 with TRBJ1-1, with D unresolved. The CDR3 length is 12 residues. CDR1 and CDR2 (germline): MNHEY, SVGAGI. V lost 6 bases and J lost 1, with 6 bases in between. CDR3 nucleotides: TGTGCCAGCAGACAGAGGAACACTGAAGCTTTCTTT. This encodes CASRQRNTEAFF.

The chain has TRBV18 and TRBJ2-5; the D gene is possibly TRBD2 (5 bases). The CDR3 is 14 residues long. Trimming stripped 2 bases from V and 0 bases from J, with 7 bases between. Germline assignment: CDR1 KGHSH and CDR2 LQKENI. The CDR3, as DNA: TGTGCCAGCTCACCATCGGGAAACCAAGAGACCCAGTACTTC. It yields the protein CASSPSGNQETQYF.

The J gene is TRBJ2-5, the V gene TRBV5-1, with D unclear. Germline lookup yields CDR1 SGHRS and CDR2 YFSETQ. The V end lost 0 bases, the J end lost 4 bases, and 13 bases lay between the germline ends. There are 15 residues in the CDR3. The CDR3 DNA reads TGCGCCAGCAGCTTGGTCCATGGCTGGCGAGAGACCCAGTACTTC. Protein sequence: CASSLVHGWRETQYF.

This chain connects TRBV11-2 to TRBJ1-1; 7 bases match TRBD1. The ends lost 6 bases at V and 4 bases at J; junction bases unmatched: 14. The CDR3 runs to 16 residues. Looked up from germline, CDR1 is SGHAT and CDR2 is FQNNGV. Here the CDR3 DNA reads TGTGCCAGCAGTTCTCGACAGGGCCCGATGGGCACTGAAGCTTTCTTT. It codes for CASSSRQGPMGTEAFF.

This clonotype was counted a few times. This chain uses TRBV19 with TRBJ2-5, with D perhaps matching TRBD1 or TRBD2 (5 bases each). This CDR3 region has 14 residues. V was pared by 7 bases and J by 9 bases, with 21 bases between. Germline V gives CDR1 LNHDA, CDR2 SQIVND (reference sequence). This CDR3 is CASTSEGRRAPQYF. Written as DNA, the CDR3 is TGTGCCAGTACCTCCGAGGGACGGCGGGCGCCCCAGTACTTC.

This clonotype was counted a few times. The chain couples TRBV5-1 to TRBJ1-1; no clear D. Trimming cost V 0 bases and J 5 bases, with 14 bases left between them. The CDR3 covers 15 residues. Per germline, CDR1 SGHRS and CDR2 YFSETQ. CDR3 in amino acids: CASSLDRSTTTEAFF. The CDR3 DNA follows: TGCGCCAGCAGCTTGGATCGGAGTACAACAACTGAAGCTTTCTTT.

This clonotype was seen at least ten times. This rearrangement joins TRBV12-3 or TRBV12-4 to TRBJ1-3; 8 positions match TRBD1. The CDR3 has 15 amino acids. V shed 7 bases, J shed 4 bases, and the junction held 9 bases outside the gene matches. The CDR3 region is CASTEDRAVGNTIYF. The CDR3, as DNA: TGTGCCAGCACCGAGGACAGGGCCGTAGGAAACACCATATATTTT.

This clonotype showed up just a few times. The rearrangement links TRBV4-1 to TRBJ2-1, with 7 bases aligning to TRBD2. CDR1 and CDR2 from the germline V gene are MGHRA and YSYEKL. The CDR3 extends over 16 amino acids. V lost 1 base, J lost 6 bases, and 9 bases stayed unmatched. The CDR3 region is CASSQATGTTGNEQFF. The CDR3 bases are TGCGCCAGCAGCCAAGCGACCGGGACTACAGGCAATGAGCAGTTCTTC.

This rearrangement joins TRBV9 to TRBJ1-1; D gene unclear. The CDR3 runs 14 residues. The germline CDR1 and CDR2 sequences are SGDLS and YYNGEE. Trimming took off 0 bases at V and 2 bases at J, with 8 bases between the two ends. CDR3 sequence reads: CASSVGNENTEAFF. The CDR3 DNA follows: TGTGCCAGCAGCGTAGGAAACGAAAACACTGAAGCTTTCTTT.

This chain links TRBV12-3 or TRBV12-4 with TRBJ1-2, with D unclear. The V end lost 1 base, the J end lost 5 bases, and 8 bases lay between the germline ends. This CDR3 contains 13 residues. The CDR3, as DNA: TGTGCCAGCAGTTTAGAATCTCGGTATGGCTACACCTTC. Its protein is CASSLESRYGYTF.